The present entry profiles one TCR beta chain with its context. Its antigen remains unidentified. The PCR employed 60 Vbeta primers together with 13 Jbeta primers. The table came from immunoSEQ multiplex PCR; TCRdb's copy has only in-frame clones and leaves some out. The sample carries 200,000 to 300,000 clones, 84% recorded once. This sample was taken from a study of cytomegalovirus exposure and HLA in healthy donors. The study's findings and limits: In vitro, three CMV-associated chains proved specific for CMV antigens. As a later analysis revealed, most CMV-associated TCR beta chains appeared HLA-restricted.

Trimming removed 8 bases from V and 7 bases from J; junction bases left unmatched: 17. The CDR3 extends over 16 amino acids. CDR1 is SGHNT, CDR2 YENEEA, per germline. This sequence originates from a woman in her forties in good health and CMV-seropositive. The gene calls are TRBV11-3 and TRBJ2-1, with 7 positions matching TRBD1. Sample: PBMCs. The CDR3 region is CASGKGRPRGMNEQFF. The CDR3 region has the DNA TGTGCCAGCGGGAAGGGCCGACCCAGGGGGATGAATGAGCAGTTCTTC.